The 12 T cell receptor beta chains in this list originate from one sample, sequenced in a study of chronic HIV infection and antiretroviral therapy. TCRdb reprocessed the 5' RACE reads with MiXCR, giving one entry per CDR3 protein. Here the sample spans roughly 39,000 distinct CDR3 sequences, 7.5% to 9% being singletons. Source material: peripheral blood. The receptors were gathered from an adult who had HIV and had not received antiretroviral therapy, or was an uninfected healthy control (not recorded which).

This chain uses TRBV6-6 with TRBJ1-2; TRBD1 matches 10 bases. The CDR3 sequence is 15 residues long. V shed 5 bases, J shed 4 bases, and the junction held 7 bases outside the gene matches. Per the germline V gene, CDR1 is MNHNY and CDR2 is SVGAGI (reference sequence). The CDR3 is CASSNRDRGFYGYTF. The DNA for the CDR3 is TGTGCCAGCAGTAACCGGGACAGGGGATTCTATGGCTACACCTTC.

Judged by abundance, this clonotype is medium-sized (0.01 to 0.1%). The chain links TRBV15 to TRBJ2-6; no firm D call. CDR1 and CDR2 from the germline V gene are LNHNV and YYDKDF (reference sequence). V gave up 0 bases and J gave up 0 bases, with 6 bases separating them. The CDR3 totals 16 residues. CDR3 nucleotides: TGTGCCACCAGCAGAGATGGCACCTCTGGGGCCAACGTCCTGACTTTC. This translates into CATSRDGTSGANVLTF. The full variable domain, rest sourced from reference TRBV15 and TRBJ2-6, is DAMVIQNPRYQVTQFGKPVTLSCSQTLNHNVMYWYQQKSSQAPKLLFHYYDKDFNNEADTPDNFQSRRPNTSFCFLDIRSPGLGDTAMYLCATSRDGTSGANVLTFGAGSRLTVL.

At least ten counts were recorded for this clonotype. The chain joins TRBV11-2 to TRBJ2-2; 10 bases align to TRBD1. The CDR3 has 18 residues. V was pared by 5 bases and J by 0 bases, with 9 bases of the junction left unmatched. CDR1 and CDR2 from the germline V gene are SGHAT and FQNNGV. For the CDR3, the DNA is TGTGCCAGCAGCGTAGGACAGGGGGGAAGATCGAACACCGGGGAGCTGTTTTTT. Its protein is CASSVGQGGRSNTGELFF.

This clonotype occurred a few times. V usage is TRBV10-3 and J usage is TRBJ2-3; D is ambiguous. Germline V lookup: CDR1 ENHRY, CDR2 SYGVKD. The CDR3 totals 14 residues. Trimming removed 7 bases at V and 0 bases at J, with 11 bases between. The CDR3 region is CAITSELSTDTQYF. In nucleotides, the CDR3 is TGTGCCATCACGAGCGAATTAAGCACAGATACGCAGTATTTT.

The table lists this clonotype with a few counts. V usage is TRBV27 and J usage is TRBJ2-3, with a weak D call TRBD1 (5 bases). Trimming left V 0 bases short and J 7 bases short, with 17 bases between. This CDR3 is 16 amino acids long. Germline V gene sequence: CDR1 MNHEY, CDR2 SMNVEV (reference sequence). Here the CDR3 DNA reads TGTGCCAGCAGTTTATCGCTCCACCTGGGGCCGAATACGCAGTATTTT. As protein: CASSLSLHLGPNTQYF.

Details on this clonotype: The junction departs from germline at one end; a sequencing error may be responsible. The CDR3 is CAASDSPSGRATDTQYF. The CDR3 DNA reads TGTGCCGCCAGTGATTCTCCTAGCGGGAGGGCAACAGATACGCAGTATTTT. J is TRBJ2-3 and V is TRBV24-1, with 12 bases aligning to TRBD2. The CDR3 is 17 residues long. Looked up from germline, CDR1 is KGHDR and CDR2 is SFDVKD.

This clonotype was seen many times. This sequence joins TRBV6-1 and TRBJ2-7; D gene uncertain. Trimming shortened V by 5 bases and J by 0 bases, and 14 bases separated the two germline ends. This CDR3 is built from 15 residues. Germline values: CDR1 MNHNS, CDR2 SASEGT. CDR3 loop: CASSLSGGVSYEQYF. The CDR3 DNA is TGTGCCAGCAGTCTCTCTGGCGGTGTCTCCTACGAGCAGTACTTC.

The chain carries TRBV10-3 and TRBJ2-7; D call uncertain. V was pared by 5 bases and J by 4 bases, with 6 bases between. CDR1 and CDR2 (germline): ENHRY, SYGVKD. The CDR3 consists of 11 residues. Here the CDR3 DNA reads TGTGCCATCAGTCCCAATTACGAGCAGTACTTC. Translation gives CAISPNYEQYF.

This chain connects TRBV28 to TRBJ1-1; D not resolved. There are 13 residues in the CDR3. Germline V gene data show CDR1 as MDHEN and CDR2 as SYDVKM. V was clipped by 4 bases and J by 4 bases, with 10 bases between them. The CDR3 region has the DNA TGTGCCAGCAGTTCTCATCCCCTCACTGAAGCTTTCTTT. It codes for CASSSHPLTEAFF.

The chain couples TRBV2 to TRBJ2-3, with 7 bases identical to TRBD1. After removal of 11 bases from V and 3 bases from J, the junction contained 11 bases not matched to a gene. The CDR3 runs 14 residues. Per the germline V gene, CDR1 is SNHLY and CDR2 is FYNNEI. The CDR3 is CAAQQGFLTDTQYF. For the CDR3, the DNA is TGTGCCGCACAACAGGGGTTCTTGACAGATACGCAGTATTTT. Supplemented by reference TRBV2 and TRBJ2-3, the full variable domain reads EPEVTQTPSHQVTQMGQEVILRCVPISNHLYFYWYRQILGQKVEFLVSFYNNEISEKSEIFDDQFSVERPDGSNFTLKIRSTKLEDSAMYFCAAQQGFLTDTQYFGPGTRLTVL.

The J gene is TRBJ2-3, the V gene TRBV6-1, with D possibly matching TRBD2 (6 bases). V lost 1 base and J 4 bases, leaving 12 bases between the germline ends. The length of the CDR3 is 15 residues. CDR1 and CDR2 from the germline V gene are MNHNS and SASEGT. CDR3: CASSEDRESPDTQYF. CDR3 nucleotide sequence: TGTGCCAGCAGTGAAGATCGGGAGTCACCAGATACGCAGTATTTT.

This clonotype was counted ten times or more. The chain employs TRBV28 and TRBJ1-1, with a possible D match to TRBD1 (6 bases). V was trimmed by 4 bases and J by 2 bases, leaving 8 bases between them. Germline loops: CDR1 MDHEN, CDR2 SYDVKM. The CDR3 consists of 13 residues. In DNA form, the CDR3 reads TGTGCCAGCAGTTACAGGGCCAACACTGAAGCTTTCTTT. This encodes CASSYRANTEAFF.